The source of this T cell receptor beta chain is a study of blood T cell repertoires in COVID-19. In the study overall: Italy, Spain and the United States were the sources of the convalescent and acute COVID-19 samples. PBMCs, B-cell-depleted T cells, or T cells were the source of the cDNA or gDNA that made up the material.

As originally analysed: From reference gene primer amplification, estimates of nucleated cell counts were derived. TCRdb's table, derived via immunoSEQ multiplex PCR, lists solely in-frame clones and lacks some. V and J calls and clone size are copied from that table; D and trimming were computed from the DNA. The table shows about 200,000 clones, with 88% occurring only once. The trim removed 4 bases at V and 5 bases at J, leaving 4 bases unmatched. Germline assignment: CDR1 KGHDR and CDR2 SFDVKD. This CDR3 comprises 14 residues. The TCR comes from a man aged 45-65 years with COVID-19, enrolled during active disease. This chain joins TRBV24-1 and TRBJ2-5; 9 bases are shared with TRBD2. The sample consisted of peripheral blood. The CDR3: CATSDRRGGETQYF. CDR3 sequence (DNA): TGTGCCACCAGTGACCGGCGGGGGGGGGAGACCCAGTACTTC.